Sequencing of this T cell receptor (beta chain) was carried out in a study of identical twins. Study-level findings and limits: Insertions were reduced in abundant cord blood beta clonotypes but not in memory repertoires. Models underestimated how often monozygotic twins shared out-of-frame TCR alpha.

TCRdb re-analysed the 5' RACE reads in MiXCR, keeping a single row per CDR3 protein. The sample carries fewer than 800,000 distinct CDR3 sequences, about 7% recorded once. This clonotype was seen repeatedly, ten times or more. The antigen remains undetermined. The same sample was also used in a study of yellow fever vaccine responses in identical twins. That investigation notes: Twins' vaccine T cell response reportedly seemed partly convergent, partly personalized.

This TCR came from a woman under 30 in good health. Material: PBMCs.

The CDR3 here is CASTTRTGGATEAFF. CDR3 sequence (DNA): TGTGCCAGCACCACCCGGACAGGGGGTGCCACTGAAGCTTTCTTT. The rearrangement uses TRBV7-9 and TRBJ1-1, with 10 bases fitting TRBD1. CDR1 is SEHNR and CDR2 is FQNEAQ in the germline V gene (reference sequence). The V and J ends lost 7 bases and 4 bases, in that order; junction bases with no gene match: 9. The CDR3 length is 15 residues. Supplemented by reference TRBV7-9 and TRBJ1-1, the full variable domain reads DTGVSQNPRHKITKRGQNVTFRCDPISEHNRLYWYRQTLGQGPEFLTYFQNEAQLEKSRLLSDRFSAERPKGSFSTLEIQRTEQGDSAMYLCASTTRTGGATEAFFGQGTRLTVV.